This T cell receptor (beta chain) was obtained from a study of CD8 T cells in Susac syndrome. Overall study results and limits: The study recognized that its TCR sequencing and HLA analysis covered a relatively small number of individuals.

The multiple sclerosis controls were treatment-naive patients affected by stable or active relapsing-remitting disease. Both CD4+ and CD8+ T cells were negatively isolated, and TEMRA cells underwent FACS enrichment. After extraction with the RNeasy kit, roughly 0.5 to 1 ug of the RNA was reverse transcribed using random hexamers. TCR beta CDR3 was amplified by immunoSEQ multiplex PCR. This amplification extended across 54 Vbeta and 13 Jbeta segments. Using its own MiXCR run on the immunoSEQ multiplex PCR reads, TCRdb lists one record per CDR3 protein. The table shows around 300,000 distinct CDR3 sequences, with 85% occurring only once. V lost 4 bases and J lost 6; bases outside the gene matches: 1. Germline V CDR1 and CDR2: MNHNY, SVGAGI (reference sequence). The CDR3 length is 14 residues. Of note for this clonotype: Its antigen is as yet unknown.

The origin of this receptor is a human donor with multiple sclerosis. The chain carries TRBV6-6 and TRBJ1-5, with TRBD1 matching over 12 bases. The sample consisted of CD8+ T cells from PBMCs. CDR3 region: CASSWGQGAQPQHF. Written as DNA, the CDR3 is TGTGCCAGCAGTTGGGGACAGGGGGCTCAGCCCCAGCATTTT.